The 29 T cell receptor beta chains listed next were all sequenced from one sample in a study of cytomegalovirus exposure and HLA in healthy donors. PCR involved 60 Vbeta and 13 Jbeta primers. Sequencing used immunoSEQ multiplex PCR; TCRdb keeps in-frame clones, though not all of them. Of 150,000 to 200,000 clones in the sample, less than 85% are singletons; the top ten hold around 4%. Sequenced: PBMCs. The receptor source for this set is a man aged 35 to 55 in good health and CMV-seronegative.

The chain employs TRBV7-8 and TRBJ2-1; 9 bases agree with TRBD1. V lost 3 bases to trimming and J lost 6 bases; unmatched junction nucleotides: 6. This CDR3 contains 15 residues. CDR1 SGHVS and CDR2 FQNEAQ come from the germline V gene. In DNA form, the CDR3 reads TGTGCCAGCAGCTTCGGGACAGGGTATTCCAATGAGCAGTTCTTC. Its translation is CASSFGTGYSNEQFF.

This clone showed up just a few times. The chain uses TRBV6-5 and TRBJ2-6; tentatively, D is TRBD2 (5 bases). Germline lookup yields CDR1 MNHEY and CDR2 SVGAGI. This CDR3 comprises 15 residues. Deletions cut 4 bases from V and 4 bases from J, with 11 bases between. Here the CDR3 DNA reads TGTGCCAGCAGTTTGACGGAGGCCGGGGCCAACGTCCTGACTTTC. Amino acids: CASSLTEAGANVLTF.

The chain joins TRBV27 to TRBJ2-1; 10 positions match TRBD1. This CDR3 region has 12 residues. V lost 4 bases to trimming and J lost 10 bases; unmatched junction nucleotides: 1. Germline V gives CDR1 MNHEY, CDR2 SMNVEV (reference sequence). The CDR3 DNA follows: TGTGCCAGCAGTTCGGACAGGGGGGAGCAGTTCTTC. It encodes CASSSDRGEQFF.

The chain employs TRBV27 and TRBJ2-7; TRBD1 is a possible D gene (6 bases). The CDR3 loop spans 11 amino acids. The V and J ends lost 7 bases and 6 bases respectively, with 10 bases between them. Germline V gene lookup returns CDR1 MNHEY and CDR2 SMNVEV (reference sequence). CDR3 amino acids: CASKQGPEQYF. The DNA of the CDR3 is TGTGCCAGCAAACAGGGCCCCGAGCAGTACTTC.

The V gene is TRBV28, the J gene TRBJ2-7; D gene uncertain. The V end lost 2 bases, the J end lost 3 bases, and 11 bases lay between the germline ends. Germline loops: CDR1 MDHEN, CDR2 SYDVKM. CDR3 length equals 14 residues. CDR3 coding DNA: TGTGCCAGCAGTTTAGGGCAGGTCCTCTACGAGCAGTACTTC. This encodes CASSLGQVLYEQYF.

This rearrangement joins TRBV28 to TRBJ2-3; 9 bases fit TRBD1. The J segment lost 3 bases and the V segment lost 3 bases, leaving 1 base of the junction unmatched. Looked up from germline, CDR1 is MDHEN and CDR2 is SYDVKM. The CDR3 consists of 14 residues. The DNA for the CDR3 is TGTGCCAGCAGTTTGGGGACAGGGACAGATACGCAGTATTTT. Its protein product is CASSLGTGTDTQYF.

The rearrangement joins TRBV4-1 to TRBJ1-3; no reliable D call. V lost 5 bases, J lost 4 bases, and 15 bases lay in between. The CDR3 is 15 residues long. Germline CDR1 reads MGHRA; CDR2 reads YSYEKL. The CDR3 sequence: CASSMGGGGGNTIYF. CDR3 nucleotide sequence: TGCGCCAGCAGCATGGGAGGTGGCGGCGGAAACACCATATATTTT.

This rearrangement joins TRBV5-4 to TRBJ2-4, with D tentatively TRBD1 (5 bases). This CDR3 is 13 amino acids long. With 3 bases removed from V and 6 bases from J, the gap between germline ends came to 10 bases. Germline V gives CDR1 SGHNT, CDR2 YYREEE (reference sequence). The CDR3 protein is CASSSRVSNIQYF. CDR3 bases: TGTGCCAGCAGCTCCAGGGTGTCAAACATTCAGTACTTC.

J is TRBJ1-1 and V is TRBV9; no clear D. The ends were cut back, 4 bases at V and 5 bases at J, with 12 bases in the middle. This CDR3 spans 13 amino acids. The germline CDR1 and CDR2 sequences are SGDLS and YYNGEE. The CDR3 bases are TGTGCCAGCAGCCCTAGTGGGAGTACTGAAGCTTTCTTT. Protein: CASSPSGSTEAFF.

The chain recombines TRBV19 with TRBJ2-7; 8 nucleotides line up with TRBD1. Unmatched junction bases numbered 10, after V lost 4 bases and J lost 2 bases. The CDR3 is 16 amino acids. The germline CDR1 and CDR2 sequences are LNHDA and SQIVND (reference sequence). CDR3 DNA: TGTGCCAGTAGTAGCCCGGGACAGGACCTTCCCTACGAGCAGTACTTC. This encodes CASSSPGQDLPYEQYF.

In nucleotides, the CDR3 is TGTGCCAGCAGTGGGAGTTTCGCCGGTGAGCAGTTCTTC. It specifies CASSGSFAGEQFF. The chain links TRBV27 to TRBJ2-1, with TRBD2 as a possible D gene (5 bases). With 5 bases removed from V and 9 bases from J, the gap between germline ends came to 14 bases. The CDR3 sequence is 13 residues long. Germline CDR1 MNHEY, CDR2 SMNVEV (reference sequence).

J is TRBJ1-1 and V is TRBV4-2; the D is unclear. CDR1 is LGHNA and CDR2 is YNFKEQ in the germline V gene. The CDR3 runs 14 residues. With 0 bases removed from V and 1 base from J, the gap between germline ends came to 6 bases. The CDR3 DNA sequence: TGTGCCAGCAGCCAAGATGGCTCGAACACTGAAGCTTTCTTT. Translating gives CASSQDGSNTEAFF.

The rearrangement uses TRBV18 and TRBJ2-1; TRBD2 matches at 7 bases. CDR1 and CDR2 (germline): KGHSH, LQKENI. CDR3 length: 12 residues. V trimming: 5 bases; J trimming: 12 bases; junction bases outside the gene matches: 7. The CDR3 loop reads CASSTTSFGQFF. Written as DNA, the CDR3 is TGTGCCAGCTCAACGACTAGCTTCGGGCAGTTCTTC.

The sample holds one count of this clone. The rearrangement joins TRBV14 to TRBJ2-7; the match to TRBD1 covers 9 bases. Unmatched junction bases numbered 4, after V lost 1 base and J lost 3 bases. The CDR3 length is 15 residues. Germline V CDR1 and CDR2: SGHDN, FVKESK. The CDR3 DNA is TGTGCCAGCAGCCAAGCTCTGGGACAGGGCTACGAGCAGTACTTC. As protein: CASSQALGQGYEQYF.

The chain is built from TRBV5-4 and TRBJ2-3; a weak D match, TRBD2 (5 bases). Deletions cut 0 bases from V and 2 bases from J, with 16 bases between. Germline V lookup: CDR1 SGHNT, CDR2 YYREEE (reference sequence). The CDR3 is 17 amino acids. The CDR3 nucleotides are TGTGCCAGCAGCTTGGCCTCCCGGGGATGGGCCACAGATACGCAGTATTTT. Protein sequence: CASSLASRGWATDTQYF. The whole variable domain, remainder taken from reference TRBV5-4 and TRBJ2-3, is ETGVTQSPTHLIKTRGQQVTLRCSSQSGHNTVSWYQQALGQGPQFIFQYYREEENGRGNFPPRFSGLQFPNYSSELNVNALELDDSALYLCASSLASRGWATDTQYFGPGTRLTVL.

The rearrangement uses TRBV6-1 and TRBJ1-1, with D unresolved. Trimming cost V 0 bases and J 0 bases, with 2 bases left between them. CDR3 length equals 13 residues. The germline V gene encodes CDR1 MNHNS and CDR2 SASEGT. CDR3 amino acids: CASSEAMNTEAFF. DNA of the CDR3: TGTGCCAGCAGTGAAGCCATGAACACTGAAGCTTTCTTT.

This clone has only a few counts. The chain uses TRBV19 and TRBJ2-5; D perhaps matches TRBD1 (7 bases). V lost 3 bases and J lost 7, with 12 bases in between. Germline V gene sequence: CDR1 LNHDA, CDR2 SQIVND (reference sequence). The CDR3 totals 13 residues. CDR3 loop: CASSMEGAGTQYF. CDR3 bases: TGTGCCAGTAGTATGGAGGGGGCGGGGACCCAGTACTTC.

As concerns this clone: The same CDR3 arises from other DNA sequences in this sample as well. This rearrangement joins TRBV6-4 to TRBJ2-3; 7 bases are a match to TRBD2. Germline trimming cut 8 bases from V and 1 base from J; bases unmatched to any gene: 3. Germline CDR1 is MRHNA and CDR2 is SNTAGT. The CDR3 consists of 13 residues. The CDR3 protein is CASSAGGTDTQYF. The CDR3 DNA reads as TGTGCCAGCTCGGCGGGGGGCACAGATACGCAGTATTTT.

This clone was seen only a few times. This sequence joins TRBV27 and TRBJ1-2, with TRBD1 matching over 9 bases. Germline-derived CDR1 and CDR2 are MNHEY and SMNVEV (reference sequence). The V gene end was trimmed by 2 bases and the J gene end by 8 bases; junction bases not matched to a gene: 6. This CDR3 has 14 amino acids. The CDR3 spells CASSLNRGPTGYTF. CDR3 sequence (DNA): TGTGCCAGCAGTTTAAACAGGGGGCCGACGGGCTACACCTTC.

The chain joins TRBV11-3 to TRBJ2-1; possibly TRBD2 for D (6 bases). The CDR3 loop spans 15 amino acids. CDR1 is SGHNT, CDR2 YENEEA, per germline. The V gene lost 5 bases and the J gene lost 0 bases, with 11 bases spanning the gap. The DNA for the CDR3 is TGTGCCAGCAGCCTGACTAGAGCCTCCTACAATGAGCAGTTCTTC. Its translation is CASSLTRASYNEQFF.

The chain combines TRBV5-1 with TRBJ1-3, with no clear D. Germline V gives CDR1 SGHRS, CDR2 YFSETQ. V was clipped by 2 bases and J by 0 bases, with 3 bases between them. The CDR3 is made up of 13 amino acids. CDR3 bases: TGCGCCAGCAGCTTTAACTCTGGAAACACCATATATTTT. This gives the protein CASSFNSGNTIYF.

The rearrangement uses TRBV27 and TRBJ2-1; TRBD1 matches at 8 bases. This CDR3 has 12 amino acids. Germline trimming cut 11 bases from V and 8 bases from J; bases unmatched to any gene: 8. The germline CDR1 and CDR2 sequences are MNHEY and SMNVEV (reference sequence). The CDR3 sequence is CAVRTGFDEQFF. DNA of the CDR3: TGTGCCGTTAGGACAGGGTTCGATGAGCAGTTCTTC.

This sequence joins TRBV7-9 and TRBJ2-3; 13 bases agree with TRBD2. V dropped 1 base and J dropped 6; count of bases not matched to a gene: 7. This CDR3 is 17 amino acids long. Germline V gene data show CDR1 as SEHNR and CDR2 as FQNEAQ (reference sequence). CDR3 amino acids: CASSLVPGLAGRDTQYF. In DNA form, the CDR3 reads TGTGCCAGCAGCTTAGTTCCGGGACTAGCGGGGCGGGATACGCAGTATTTT.

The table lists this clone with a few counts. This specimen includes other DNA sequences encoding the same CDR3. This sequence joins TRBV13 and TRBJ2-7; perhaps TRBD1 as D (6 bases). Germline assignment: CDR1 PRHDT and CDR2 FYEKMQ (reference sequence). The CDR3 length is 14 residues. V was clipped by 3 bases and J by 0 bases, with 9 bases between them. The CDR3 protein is CASSFRTDSYEQYF. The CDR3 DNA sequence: TGTGCCAGCAGCTTCCGGACAGACTCCTACGAGCAGTACTTC.

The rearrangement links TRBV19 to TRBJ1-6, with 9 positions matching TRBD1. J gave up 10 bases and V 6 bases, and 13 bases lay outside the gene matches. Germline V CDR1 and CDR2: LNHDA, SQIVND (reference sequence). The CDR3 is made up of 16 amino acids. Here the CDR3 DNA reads TGTGCCAGTAGAGAAGCGGCGGACAGGGGTAGCTCACCCCTCCACTTT. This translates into CASREAADRGSSPLHF.

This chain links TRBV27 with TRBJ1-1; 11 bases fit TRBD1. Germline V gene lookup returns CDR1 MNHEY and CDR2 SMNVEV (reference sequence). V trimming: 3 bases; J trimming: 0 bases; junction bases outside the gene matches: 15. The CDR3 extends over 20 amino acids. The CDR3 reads CASSFRRTGGVRDMNTEAFF. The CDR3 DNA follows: TGTGCCAGCAGTTTTCGAAGGACAGGGGGCGTTAGGGACATGAACACTGAAGCTTTCTTT.

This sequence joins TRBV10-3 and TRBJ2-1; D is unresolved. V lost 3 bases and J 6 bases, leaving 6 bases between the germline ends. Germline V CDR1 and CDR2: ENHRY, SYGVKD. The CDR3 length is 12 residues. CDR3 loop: CAISDPGNEQFF. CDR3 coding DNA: TGTGCCATCAGTGACCCGGGCAATGAGCAGTTCTTC.

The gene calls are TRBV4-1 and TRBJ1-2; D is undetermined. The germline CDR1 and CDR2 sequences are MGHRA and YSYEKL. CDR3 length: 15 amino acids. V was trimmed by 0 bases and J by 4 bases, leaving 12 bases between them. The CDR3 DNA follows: TGCGCCAGCAGCCAAGAGAAACTGGGAGGCTATGGCTACACCTTC. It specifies CASSQEKLGGYGYTF.

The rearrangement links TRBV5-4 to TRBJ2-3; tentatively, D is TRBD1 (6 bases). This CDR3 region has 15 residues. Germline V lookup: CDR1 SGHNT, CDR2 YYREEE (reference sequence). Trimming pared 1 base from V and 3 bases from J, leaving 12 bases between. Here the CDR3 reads CASSLRGGRTDTQYF. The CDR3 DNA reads TGTGCCAGCAGCTTGCGTGGGGGCCGAACAGATACGCAGTATTTT.